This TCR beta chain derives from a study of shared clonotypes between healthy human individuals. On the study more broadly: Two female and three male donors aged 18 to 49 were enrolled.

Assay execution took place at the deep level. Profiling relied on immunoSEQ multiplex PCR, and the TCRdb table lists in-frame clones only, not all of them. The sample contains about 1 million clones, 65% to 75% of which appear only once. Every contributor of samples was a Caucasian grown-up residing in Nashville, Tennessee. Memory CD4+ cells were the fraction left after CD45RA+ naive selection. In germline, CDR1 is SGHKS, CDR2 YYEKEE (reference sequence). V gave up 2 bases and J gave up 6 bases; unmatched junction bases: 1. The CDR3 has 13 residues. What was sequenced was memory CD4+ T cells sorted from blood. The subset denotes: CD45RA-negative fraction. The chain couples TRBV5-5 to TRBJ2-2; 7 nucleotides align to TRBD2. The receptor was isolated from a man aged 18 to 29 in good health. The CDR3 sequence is CASSFSGPGELFF. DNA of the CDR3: TGTGCCAGCAGCTTTAGCGGGCCCGGGGAGCTGTTTTTT.